This T cell receptor beta chain was sequenced in a study of cytomegalovirus exposure and HLA in healthy donors. Points from the study as a whole: A later analysis appeared to link common viral pathogens to several of the most significant clusters.

The J segment lost 5 bases and the V segment lost 0 bases, leaving 9 bases of the junction unmatched. The CDR3 contains 17 residues. Germline V gene sequence: CDR1 LGHNA, CDR2 YNFKEQ. The PCR made use of 60 Vbeta and 13 Jbeta primers. The table came from immunoSEQ multiplex PCR; TCRdb's copy has only in-frame clones and leaves some out. The sample lists 95,000 to 150,000 clones, 50% to 80% occurring once. About this clone itself: Its antigen is not identified.

The clonotype originates from a woman aged 40-49 years in good health and CMV-seropositive. Sequenced input: PBMCs. The rearrangement joins TRBV4-2 to TRBJ2-5; 10 bases are shared with TRBD2. As DNA, the CDR3 is TGTGCCAGCAGCCAAGATGCCCAGCGGGGGGGCCGGGAGACCCAGTACTTC. It yields the protein CASSQDAQRGGRETQYF.